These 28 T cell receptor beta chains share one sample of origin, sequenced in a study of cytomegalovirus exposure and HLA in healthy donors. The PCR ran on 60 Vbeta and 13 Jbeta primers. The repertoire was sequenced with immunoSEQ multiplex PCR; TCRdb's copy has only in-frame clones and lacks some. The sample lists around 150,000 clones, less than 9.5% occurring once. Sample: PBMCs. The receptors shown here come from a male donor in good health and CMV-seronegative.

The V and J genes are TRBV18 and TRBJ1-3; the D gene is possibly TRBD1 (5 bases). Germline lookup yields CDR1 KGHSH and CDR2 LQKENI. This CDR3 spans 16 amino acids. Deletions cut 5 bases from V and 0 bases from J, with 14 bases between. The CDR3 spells CASSGGLPSSGNTIYF. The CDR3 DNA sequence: TGTGCCAGCTCAGGGGGACTCCCGAGCTCTGGAAACACCATATATTTT.

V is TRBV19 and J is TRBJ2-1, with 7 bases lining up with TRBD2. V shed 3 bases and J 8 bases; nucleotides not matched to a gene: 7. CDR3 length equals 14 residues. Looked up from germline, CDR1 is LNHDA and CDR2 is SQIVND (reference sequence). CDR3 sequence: CASSMAGAWYEQFF. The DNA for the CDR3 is TGTGCCAGTAGTATGGCGGGAGCCTGGTATGAGCAGTTCTTC.

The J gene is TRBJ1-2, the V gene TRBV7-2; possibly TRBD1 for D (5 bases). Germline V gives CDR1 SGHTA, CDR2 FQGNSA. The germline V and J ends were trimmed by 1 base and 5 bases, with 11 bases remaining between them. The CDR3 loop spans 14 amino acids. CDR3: CASSLGAGLYGYTF. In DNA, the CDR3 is TGTGCCAGCAGCTTAGGGGCAGGGTTGTATGGCTACACCTTC.

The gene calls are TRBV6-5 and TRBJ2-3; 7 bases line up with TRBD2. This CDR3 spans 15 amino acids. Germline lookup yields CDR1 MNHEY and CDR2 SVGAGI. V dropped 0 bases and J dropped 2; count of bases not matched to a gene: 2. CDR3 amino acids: CASSYSAGYTDTQYF. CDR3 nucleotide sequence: TGTGCCAGCAGTTACTCAGCGGGGTACACAGATACGCAGTATTTT.

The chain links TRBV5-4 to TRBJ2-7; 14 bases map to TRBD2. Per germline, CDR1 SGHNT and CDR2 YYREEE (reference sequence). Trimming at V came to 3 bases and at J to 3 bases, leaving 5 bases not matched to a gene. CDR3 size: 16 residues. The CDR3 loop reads CASSSGLAGANYEQYF. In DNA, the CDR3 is TGTGCCAGCAGCTCGGGACTAGCGGGGGCCAACTACGAGCAGTACTTC.

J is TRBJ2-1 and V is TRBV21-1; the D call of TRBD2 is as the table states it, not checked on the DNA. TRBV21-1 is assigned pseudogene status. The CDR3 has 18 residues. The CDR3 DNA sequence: TGTGCCAGCAGCCCGCCCCCCGGGACTAGCGGGAGGGCCCATGAGCAGTTCTTC. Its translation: CASSPPPGTSGRAHEQFF.

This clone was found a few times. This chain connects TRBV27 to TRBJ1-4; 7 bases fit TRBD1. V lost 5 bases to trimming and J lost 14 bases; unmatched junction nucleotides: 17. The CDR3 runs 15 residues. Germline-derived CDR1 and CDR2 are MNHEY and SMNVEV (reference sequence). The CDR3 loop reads CASSPPGQGGIKLFF. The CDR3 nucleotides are TGTGCCAGCAGTCCACCCGGGCAGGGGGGAATAAAGCTGTTTTTT.

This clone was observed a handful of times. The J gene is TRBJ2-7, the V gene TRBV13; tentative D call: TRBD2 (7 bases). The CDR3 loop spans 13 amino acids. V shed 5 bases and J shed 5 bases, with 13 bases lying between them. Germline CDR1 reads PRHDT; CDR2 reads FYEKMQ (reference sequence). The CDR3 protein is CASSPREGDEQYF. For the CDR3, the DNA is TGTGCCAGCAGCCCCAGGGAGGGGGACGAGCAGTACTTC.

CDR3 in amino acids: CASTPLDRLFYGYTF. The CDR3 coding sequence is TGTGCCAGTACCCCCCTGGACAGGTTGTTTTATGGCTACACCTTC. The rearrangement uses TRBV19 and TRBJ1-2, with TRBD1 matching over 7 bases. CDR3 length: 15 residues. Germline CDR1 reads LNHDA; CDR2 reads SQIVND (reference sequence). V dropped 7 bases and J dropped 5; count of bases not matched to a gene: 13.

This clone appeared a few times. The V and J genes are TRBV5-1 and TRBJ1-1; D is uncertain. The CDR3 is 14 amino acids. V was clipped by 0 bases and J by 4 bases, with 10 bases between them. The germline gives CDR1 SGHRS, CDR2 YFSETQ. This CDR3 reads CASSLGGLFTEAFF. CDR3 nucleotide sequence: TGCGCCAGCAGCTTGGGAGGGTTGTTCACTGAAGCTTTCTTT.

The CDR3 loop reads CASSPRGQGQETQYF. For the CDR3, the DNA is TGTGCCAGCAGCCCCAGGGGGCAAGGGCAAGAGACCCAGTACTTC. This chain links TRBV6-1 with TRBJ2-5, with 8 bases fitting TRBD1. CDR1 is MNHNS, CDR2 SASEGT, per germline. This CDR3 spans 15 amino acids. V shed 6 bases, J shed 2 bases, and the junction held 8 bases outside the gene matches.

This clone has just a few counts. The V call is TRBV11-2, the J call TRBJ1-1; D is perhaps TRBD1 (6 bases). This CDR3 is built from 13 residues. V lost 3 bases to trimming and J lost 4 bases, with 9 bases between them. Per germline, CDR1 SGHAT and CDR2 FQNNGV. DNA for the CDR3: TGTGCCAGCAGCTTTCAGGGGATCACTGAAGCTTTCTTT. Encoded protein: CASSFQGITEAFF.

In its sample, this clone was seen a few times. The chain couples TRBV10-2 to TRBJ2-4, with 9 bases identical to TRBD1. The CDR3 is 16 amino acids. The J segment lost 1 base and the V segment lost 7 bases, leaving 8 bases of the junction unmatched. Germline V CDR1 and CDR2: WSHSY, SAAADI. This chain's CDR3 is CASMGDREEAKNIQYF. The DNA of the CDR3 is TGCGCCAGCATGGGGGACAGGGAAGAGGCCAAAAACATTCAGTACTTC.

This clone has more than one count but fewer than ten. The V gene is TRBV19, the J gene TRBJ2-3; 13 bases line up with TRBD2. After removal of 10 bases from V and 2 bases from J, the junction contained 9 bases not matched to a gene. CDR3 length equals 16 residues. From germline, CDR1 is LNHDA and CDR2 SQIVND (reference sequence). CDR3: CATSGLAGLITDTQYF. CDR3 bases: TGTGCCACCTCGGGACTAGCGGGGTTAATCACAGATACGCAGTATTTT.

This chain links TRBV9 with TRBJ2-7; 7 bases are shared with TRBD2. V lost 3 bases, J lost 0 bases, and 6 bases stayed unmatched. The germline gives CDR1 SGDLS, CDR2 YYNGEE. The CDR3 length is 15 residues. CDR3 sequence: CASSAGLPSSYEQYF. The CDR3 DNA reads TGTGCCAGCAGCGCGGGACTACCGAGCTCCTACGAGCAGTACTTC.

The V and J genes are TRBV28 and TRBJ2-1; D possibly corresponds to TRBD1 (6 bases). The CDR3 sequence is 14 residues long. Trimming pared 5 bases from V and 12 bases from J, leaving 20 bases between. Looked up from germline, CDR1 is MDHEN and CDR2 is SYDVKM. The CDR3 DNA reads TGTGCCAGCAGTCTTGGGGGCGGATGGGGTGGGCAGTTCTTC. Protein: CASSLGGGWGGQFF.

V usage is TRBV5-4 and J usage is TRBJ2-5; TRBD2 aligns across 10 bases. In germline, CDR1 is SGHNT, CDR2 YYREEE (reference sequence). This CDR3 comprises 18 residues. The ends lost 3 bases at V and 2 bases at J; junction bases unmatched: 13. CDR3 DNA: TGTGCCAGCAGCTCCCCTAGCGGGAGAGGGGTTAGGCAAGAGACCCAGTACTTC. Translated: CASSSPSGRGVRQETQYF.

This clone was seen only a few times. This CDR3 is CASSVSGGHYNEQFF. The DNA for the CDR3 is TGTGCCAGCAGCGTTAGCGGGGGGCACTACAATGAGCAGTTCTTC. The chain uses TRBV7-3 and TRBJ2-1, with 10 positions matching TRBD2. Germline values: CDR1 SGHTA, CDR2 FQGTGA. V gave up 5 bases and J gave up 3 bases; unmatched junction bases: 4. This CDR3 region has 15 residues.

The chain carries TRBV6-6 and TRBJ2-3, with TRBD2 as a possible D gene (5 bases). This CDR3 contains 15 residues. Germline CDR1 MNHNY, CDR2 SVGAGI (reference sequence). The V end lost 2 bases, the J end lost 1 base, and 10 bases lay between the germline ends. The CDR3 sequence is CASSYGISGTDTQYF. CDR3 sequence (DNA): TGTGCCAGCAGTTACGGGATTAGCGGCACAGATACGCAGTATTTT.

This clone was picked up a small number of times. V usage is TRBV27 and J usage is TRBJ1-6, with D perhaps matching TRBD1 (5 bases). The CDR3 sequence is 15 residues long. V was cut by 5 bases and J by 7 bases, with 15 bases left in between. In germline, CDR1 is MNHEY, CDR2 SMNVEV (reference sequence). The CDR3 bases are TGTGCCAGCAGTCCTGGGGGGGGAGGGAATTCACCCCTCCACTTT. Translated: CASSPGGGGNSPLHF.

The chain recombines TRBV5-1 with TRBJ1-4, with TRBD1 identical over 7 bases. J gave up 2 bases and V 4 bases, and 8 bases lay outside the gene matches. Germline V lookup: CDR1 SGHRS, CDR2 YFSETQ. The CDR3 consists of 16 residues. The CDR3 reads CASSPGQLVTNEKLFF. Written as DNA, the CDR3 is TGCGCCAGCAGCCCGGGACAGCTTGTGACTAATGAAAAACTGTTTTTT.

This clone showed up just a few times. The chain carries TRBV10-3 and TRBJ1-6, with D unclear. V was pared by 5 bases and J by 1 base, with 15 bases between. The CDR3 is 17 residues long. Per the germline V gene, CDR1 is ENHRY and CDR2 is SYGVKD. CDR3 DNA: TGTGCCATCAGTCCTGACCGACCGGGGTCCTATAATTCACCCCTCCACTTT. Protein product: CAISPDRPGSYNSPLHF.

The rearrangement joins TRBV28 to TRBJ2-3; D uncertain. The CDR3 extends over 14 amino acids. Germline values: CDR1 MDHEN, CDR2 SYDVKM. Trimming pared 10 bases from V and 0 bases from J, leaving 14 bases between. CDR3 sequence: CATGGPASTDTQYF. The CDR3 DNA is TGTGCCACCGGTGGGCCAGCTAGCACAGATACGCAGTATTTT.

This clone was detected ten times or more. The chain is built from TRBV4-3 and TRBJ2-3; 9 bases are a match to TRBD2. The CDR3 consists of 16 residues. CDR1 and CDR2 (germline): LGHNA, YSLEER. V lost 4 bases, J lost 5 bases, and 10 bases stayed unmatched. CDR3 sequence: CASSPRDSGGVDTQYF. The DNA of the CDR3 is TGCGCCAGCAGCCCCCGGGATAGCGGGGGCGTAGATACGCAGTATTTT.

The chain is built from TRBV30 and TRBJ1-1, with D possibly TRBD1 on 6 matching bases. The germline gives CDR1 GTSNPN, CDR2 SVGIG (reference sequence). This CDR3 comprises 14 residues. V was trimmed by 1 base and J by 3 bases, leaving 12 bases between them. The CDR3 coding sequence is TGTGCCTGGAGTGAAGGGGGAACGGACACTGAAGCTTTCTTT. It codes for CAWSEGGTDTEAFF. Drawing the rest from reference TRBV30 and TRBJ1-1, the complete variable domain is SQTIHQWPATLVQPVGSPLSLECTVEGTSNPNLYWYRQAAGRGLQLLFYSVGIGQISSEVPQNLSASRPQDRQFILSSKKLLLSDSGFYLCAWSEGGTDTEAFFGQGTRLTVV.

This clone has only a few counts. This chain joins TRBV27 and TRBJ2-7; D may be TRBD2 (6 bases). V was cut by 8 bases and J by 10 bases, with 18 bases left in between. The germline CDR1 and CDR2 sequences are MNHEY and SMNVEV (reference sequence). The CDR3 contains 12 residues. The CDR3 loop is CASGGTAGTQYF. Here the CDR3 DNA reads TGTGCCAGCGGGGGGACCGCCGGGACTCAGTACTTC.

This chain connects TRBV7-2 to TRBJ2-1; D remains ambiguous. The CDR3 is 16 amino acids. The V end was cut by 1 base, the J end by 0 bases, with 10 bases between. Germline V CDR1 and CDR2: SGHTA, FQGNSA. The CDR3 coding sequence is TGTGCCAGCAGCTTAGGGAGCTATAGCTCCTACAATGAGCAGTTCTTC. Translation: CASSLGSYSSYNEQFF.

The CDR3 coding sequence is TGTGCCAGTAGTTTACGACTAGCTTTCTACGAGCAGTACTTC. Protein: CASSLRLAFYEQYF. The chain combines TRBV19 with TRBJ2-7; 7 nucleotides agree with TRBD2. Losses at the gene ends were 5 bases for V and 3 bases for J; bases not matched to a gene: 7. The CDR3 is made up of 14 amino acids. CDR1 is LNHDA and CDR2 is SQIVND in the germline V gene (reference sequence).